Listed below are T cell receptor beta chains from one sample, sequenced in a study of graft-versus-host responses after intestinal transplantation. Antigen specificity for these receptors is unknown. Libraries were prepared by immunoSEQ multiplex PCR; TCRdb keeps only in-frame clonotypes and omits some of them. The sample carries under 100,000 clones, 80% to 95% recorded once. The starting material was unstimulated CD8+ T cells sorted from spleen or lymph node cells, obtained before transplant. The receptors here all came from a human donor who was the organ donor for an intestinal transplant. CDR3s include the opening cysteine and the closing phenylalanine or tryptophan. The D gene is left open where the match is weak.

d_gene: -; v_gene: TRBV21-1; CDR3aa: CAGGCTPEAFF
d_gene: -; v_gene: TRBV6-5; CDR3aa: CASISGTEAFF
d_gene: -; v_gene: TRBV6-1; CDR3aa: CASTLGDYSNQPQHF
d_gene: -; v_gene: TRBV19; CDR3aa: CASSTGVFQPQHF
d_gene: -; v_gene: TRBV28; CDR3aa: CASSIGGPAYEQYF
d_gene: -; v_gene: TRBV2; CDR3aa: CAKAGGSYGYTF
d_gene: -; v_gene: TRBV30; CDR3aa: CAWSALGGTEAFF
d_gene: TRBD1; v_gene: TRBV29-1; CDR3aa: CSVEHEGGPGKLFF
d_gene: -; v_gene: TRBV30; CDR3aa: CACSEGTEAFF
d_gene: -; v_gene: TRBV19; CDR3aa: CASSIAAGNTEAFF
d_gene: TRBD1; v_gene: TRBV4-3; CDR3aa: CASSPGTGRGNTIYF
d_gene: -; v_gene: TRBV7-2; CDR3aa: CASSLVGVFGYTF
d_gene: TRBD2; v_gene: TRBV29-1; CDR3aa: CSVEGLAGRNNEQFF
d_gene: -; v_gene: TRBV28; CDR3aa: CASSLYRQRRYEQYF
d_gene: -; v_gene: TRBV4-3; CDR3aa: CASSQDRVPQDTQYF
d_gene: -; v_gene: TRBV5-1; CDR3aa: CASSLAGGGIEQYF
d_gene: -; v_gene: TRBV5-4; CDR3aa: CASSLAGVPYNEQFF
d_gene: -; v_gene: TRBV5-4; CDR3aa: CASSSEGEQYF
d_gene: -; v_gene: TRBV4-1; CDR3aa: CASSPTGTGELFF
d_gene: TRBD2; v_gene: TRBV11-2; CDR3aa: CASSTRLAVHYEQYF
d_gene: -; v_gene: TRBV5-1; CDR3aa: CASSGGVDEKLFF
d_gene: TRBD2; v_gene: TRBV4-3; CDR3aa: CASSPGLAGGTNEQFF